This T cell receptor beta chain appears in the sequencing data of a study of response to subunit inactivated influenza vaccine. TCRdb ran MiXCR on the RT-PCR reads and lists one entry per CDR3 protein. The data contain 610,000 or so distinct CDR3 sequences, around 15% of them singletons. This clonotype was seen repeatedly, ten times or more. Looked up from germline, CDR1 is SGDLS and CDR2 is YYNGEE. This CDR3 is 15 amino acids long. Trimming took 4 bases from V and 3 from J; bases not matched to a gene: 8. The chain joins TRBV9 to TRBJ2-3; 7 nucleotides line up with TRBD2. This TCR derives from a man in his fifties who received an inactivated influenza vaccine. The sequences come from PBMCs from blood, collected less than 13 days after vaccination. The CDR3: CASSPYAGETDTQYF. The CDR3 DNA is TGTGCCAGCAGCCCCTACGCGGGAGAAACAGATACGCAGTATTTT.